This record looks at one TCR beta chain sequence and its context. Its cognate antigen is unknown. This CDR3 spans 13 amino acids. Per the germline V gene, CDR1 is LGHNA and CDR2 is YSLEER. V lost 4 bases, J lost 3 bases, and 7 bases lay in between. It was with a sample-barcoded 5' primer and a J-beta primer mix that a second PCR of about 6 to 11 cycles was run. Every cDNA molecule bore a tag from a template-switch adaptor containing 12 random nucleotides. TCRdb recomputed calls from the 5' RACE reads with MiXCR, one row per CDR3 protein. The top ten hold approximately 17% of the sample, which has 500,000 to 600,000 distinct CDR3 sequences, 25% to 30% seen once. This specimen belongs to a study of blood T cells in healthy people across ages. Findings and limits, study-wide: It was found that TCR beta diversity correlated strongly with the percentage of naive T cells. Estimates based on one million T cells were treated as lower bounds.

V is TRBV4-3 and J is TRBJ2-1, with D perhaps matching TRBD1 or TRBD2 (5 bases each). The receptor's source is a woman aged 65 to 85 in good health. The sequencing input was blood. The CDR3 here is CASSRGYYNEQFF. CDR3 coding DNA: TGCGCCAGCAGCCGGGGGTACTACAATGAGCAGTTCTTC.